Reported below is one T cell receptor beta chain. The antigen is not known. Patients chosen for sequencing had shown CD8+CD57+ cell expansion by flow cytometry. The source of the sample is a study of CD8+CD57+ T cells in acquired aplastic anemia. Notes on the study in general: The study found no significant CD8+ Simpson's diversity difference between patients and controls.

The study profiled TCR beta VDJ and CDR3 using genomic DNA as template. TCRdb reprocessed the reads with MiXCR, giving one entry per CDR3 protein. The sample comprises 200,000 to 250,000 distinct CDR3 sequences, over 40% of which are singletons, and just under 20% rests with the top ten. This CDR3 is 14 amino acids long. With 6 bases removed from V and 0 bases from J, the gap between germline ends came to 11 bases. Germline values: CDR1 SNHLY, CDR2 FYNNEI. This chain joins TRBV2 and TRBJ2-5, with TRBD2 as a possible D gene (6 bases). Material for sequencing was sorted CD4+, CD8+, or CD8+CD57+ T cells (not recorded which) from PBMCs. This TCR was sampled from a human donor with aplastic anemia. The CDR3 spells CASREGRYQETQYF. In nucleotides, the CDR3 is TGTGCCAGCAGGGAGGGCAGGTACCAAGAGACCCAGTACTTC.